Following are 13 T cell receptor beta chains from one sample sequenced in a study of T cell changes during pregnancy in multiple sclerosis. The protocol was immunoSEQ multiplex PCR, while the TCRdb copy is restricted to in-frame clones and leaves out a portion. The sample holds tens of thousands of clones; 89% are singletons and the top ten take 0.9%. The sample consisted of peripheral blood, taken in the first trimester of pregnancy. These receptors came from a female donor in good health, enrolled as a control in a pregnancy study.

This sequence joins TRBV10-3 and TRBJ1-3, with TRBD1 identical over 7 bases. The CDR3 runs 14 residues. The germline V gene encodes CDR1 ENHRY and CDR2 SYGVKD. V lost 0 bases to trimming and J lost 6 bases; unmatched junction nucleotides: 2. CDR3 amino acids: CAISESGQINTIYF. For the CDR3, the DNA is TGTGCCATCAGTGAGTCGGGACAGATAAACACCATATATTTT.

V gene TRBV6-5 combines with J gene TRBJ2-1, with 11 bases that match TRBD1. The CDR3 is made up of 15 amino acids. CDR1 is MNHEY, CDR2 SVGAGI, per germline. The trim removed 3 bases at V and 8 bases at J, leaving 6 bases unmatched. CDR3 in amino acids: CASSYPGTGGDEQFF. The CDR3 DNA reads TGTGCCAGCAGTTATCCCGGGACAGGGGGGGATGAGCAGTTCTTC.

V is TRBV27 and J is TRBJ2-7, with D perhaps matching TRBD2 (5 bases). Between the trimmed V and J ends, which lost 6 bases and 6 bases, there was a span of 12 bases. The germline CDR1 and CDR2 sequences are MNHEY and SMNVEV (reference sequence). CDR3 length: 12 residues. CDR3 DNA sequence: TGTGCCAGCAGCCACCCGAGGGCCGAGCAGTACTTC. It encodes CASSHPRAEQYF.

For the CDR3, the DNA is TGTGCCAGCAGCTCAGCGGACTTAGTTAGTACCAACGAGCAGTACTTC. It is translated as CASSSADLVSTNEQYF. The chain is built from TRBV7-9 and TRBJ2-7, with TRBD2 as a possible D gene (5 bases). There are 16 residues in the CDR3. Germline CDR1 reads SEHNR; CDR2 reads FQNEAQ (reference sequence). With 4 bases removed from V and 5 bases from J, the gap between germline ends came to 21 bases.

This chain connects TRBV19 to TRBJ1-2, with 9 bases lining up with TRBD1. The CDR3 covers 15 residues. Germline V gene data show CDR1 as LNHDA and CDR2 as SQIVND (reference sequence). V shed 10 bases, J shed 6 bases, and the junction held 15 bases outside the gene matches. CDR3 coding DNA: TGTGCCACCGCGGGCGCACAGGGGGCTATCAATGGCTACACCTTC. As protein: CATAGAQGAINGYTF.

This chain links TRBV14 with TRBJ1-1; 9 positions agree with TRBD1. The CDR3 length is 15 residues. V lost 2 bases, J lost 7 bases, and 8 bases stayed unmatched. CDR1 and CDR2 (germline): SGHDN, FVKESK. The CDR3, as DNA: TGTGCCAGCAGCCAACCTCACAGGGGGCGCGGTGAAGCTTTCTTT. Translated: CASSQPHRGRGEAFF.

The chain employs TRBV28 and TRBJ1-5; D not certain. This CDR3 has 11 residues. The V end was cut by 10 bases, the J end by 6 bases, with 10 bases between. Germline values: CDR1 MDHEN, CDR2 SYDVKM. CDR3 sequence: CAISRGQPQHF. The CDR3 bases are TGTGCCATCTCTCGGGGTCAGCCCCAGCATTTT.

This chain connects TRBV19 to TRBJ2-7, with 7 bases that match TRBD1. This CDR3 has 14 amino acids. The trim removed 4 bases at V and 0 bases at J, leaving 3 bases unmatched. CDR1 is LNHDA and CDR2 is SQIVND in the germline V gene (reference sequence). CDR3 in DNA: TGTGCCAGTAGTACGACAGGGAACTCCTACGAGCAGTACTTC. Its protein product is CASSTTGNSYEQYF.

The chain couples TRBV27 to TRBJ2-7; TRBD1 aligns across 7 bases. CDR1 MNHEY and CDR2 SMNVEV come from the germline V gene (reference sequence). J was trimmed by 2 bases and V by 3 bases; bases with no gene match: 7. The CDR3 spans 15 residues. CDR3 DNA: TGTGCCAGCAGTTTGAAGAGACAGGGTCCCTACGAGCAGTACTTC. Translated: CASSLKRQGPYEQYF.

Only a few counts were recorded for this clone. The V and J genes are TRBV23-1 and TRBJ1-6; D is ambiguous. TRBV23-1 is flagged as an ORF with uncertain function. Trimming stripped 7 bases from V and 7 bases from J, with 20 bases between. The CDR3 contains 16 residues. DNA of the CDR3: TGCGCCAGCATGTTACGAGATGGTGCACCAAATTCACCCCTCCACTTT. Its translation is CASMLRDGAPNSPLHF.

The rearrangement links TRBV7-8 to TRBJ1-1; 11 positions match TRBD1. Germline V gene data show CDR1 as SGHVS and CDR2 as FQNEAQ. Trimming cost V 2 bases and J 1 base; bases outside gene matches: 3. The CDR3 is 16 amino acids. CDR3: CASSLYGTGGNTEAFF. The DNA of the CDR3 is TGTGCCAGCAGCTTATACGGGACAGGGGGGAACACTGAAGCTTTCTTT.

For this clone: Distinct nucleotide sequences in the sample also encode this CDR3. CDR3 sequence: CASSLLGGSSYNEQFF. The CDR3 nucleotides are TGTGCCAGCAGTTTACTGGGCGGGAGCTCCTACAATGAGCAGTTCTTC. The gene calls are TRBV28 and TRBJ2-1, with 7 bases matching TRBD2. Germline values: CDR1 MDHEN, CDR2 SYDVKM. The CDR3 length is 16 residues. The V and J ends lost 2 bases and 0 bases, in that order; junction bases with no gene match: 4.

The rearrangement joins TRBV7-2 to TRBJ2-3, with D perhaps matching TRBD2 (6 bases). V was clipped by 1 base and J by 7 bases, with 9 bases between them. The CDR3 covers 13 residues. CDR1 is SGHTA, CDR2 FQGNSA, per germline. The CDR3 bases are TGTGCCAGCAGCTTAGGGGCGGGATATACGCAGTATTTT. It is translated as CASSLGAGYTQYF.